These T cell receptor beta chains were read from a single sample in a study of T cell repertoires in cytomegalovirus infection. Their recognized antigens are unknown. MiXCR, applied by TCRdb to the reads, yields one record per CDR3 protein. Among about 310,000 distinct CDR3 sequences listed, roughly 25% were seen once. The material sequenced was cultured PBMCs, taken from culture after CMV antigen stimulation. Receptors originate from a human donor in good health (CMV status not recorded). Some clones in this sample may be carry-over from other donors' samples. Both conserved end residues are part of each CDR3. Each record gives: D gene, clone size, J gene, V gene, CDR3 protein, CDR3 DNA. A D gene is named only where the DNA matches it firmly. Clone size is shown for a subset of rows, as once, few, many or a class of expanded clone.

d_gene: NA
abundance: many
j_gene: TRBJ2-7
v_gene: TRBV7-2
CDR3aa: CASSPAGGVAYEQYF
CDR3nt: TGTGCCAGCAGCCCAGCAGGAGGGGTGGCCTACGAGCAGTACTTC

d_gene: TRBD2
abundance: once
j_gene: TRBJ2-7
v_gene: TRBV30
CDR3aa: CAWSVLGAGVGEQYF
CDR3nt: TGTGCCTGGAGTGTACTTGGAGCGGGGGTTGGTGAGCAGTACTTC

d_gene: NA
abundance: many
j_gene: TRBJ2-5
v_gene: TRBV7-2
CDR3aa: CASSFQGQDPVKNF
CDR3nt: TGTGCCAGCAGCTTCCAGGGGCAGGATCCGGTTAAGAACTTC

d_gene: NA
abundance: few
j_gene: TRBJ1-3
v_gene: TRBV28
CDR3aa: CASSFDVPSSGNTIYF
CDR3nt: TGTGCCAGCAGTTTCGACGTACCGAGCTCTGGAAACACCATATATTTT

d_gene: NA
abundance: NA
j_gene: TRBJ1-3
v_gene: TRBV4-3
CDR3aa: CASSQAPGASGNTIYF
CDR3nt: TGCGCCAGCAGCCAAGCCCCAGGGGCCTCTGGAAACACCATATATTTT

d_gene: NA
abundance: NA
j_gene: TRBJ2-7
v_gene: TRBV6-5
CDR3aa: CASSYSLGLSEQYF
CDR3nt: TGTGCCAGCAGTTACTCGCTAGGATTGAGTGAGCAGTACTTC

d_gene: TRBD2
abundance: many
j_gene: TRBJ2-2
v_gene: TRBV7-2
CDR3aa: CASSTPGLAANTGELFF
CDR3nt: TGTGCCAGCAGCACCCCGGGACTAGCGGCGAACACCGGGGAGCTGTTTTTT

d_gene: NA
abundance: few
j_gene: TRBJ2-7
v_gene: TRBV7-2
CDR3aa: CASSLGSTYEQYF
CDR3nt: TGTGCCAGCAGCTTAGGCAGTACCTACGAGCAGTACTTC

d_gene: TRBD1
abundance: NA
j_gene: TRBJ1-4
v_gene: TRBV4-1
CDR3aa: CASSQERTAGGGRKKLFF
CDR3nt: TGCGCCAGCAGCCAAGAGAGAACTGCAGGGGGCGGTAGGAAAAAACTGTTTTTT

d_gene: TRBD1
abundance: NA
j_gene: TRBJ2-1
v_gene: TRBV7-2
CDR3aa: CASRDRGSSYNEQFF
CDR3nt: TGTGCCAGCAGGGACAGGGGCAGCTCCTACAATGAGCAGTTCTTC

d_gene: TRBD2
abundance: NA
j_gene: TRBJ2-3
v_gene: TRBV12-3/TRBV12-4
CDR3aa: CASSLGAGGPDTQYF
CDR3nt: TGTGCCAGCAGTTTGGGGGCGGGAGGACCAGATACGCAGTATTTT

d_gene: NA
abundance: few
j_gene: TRBJ1-5
v_gene: TRBV6-2/TRBV6-3
CDR3aa: CASSGGTQNLQPQHF
CDR3nt: TGTGCCAGCAGTGGGGGGACCCAGAACTTACAGCCCCAGCATTTT

d_gene: TRBD1
abundance: NA
j_gene: TRBJ1-6
v_gene: TRBV4-1
CDR3aa: CASSSRQGLNSPLHF
CDR3nt: TGCGCCAGCAGCAGCCGACAGGGGTTGAATTCACCCCTCCACTTT

d_gene: TRBD1
abundance: NA
j_gene: TRBJ1-2
v_gene: TRBV6-1
CDR3aa: CASRDSGYGYTF
CDR3nt: TGTGCCAGCCGGGACAGCGGCTATGGCTACACCTTC

d_gene: NA
abundance: many
j_gene: TRBJ2-1
v_gene: TRBV7-2
CDR3aa: CASSLVGSSSYNEQFF
CDR3nt: TGTGCCAGCAGCTTAGTGGGCTCGAGCTCCTACAATGAGCAGTTCTTC

d_gene: TRBD2
abundance: NA
j_gene: TRBJ2-7
v_gene: TRBV20-1
CDR3aa: CSAASGTAYEQYF
CDR3nt: TGCAGTGCCGCTAGCGGAACAGCCTACGAGCAGTACTTC

d_gene: TRBD2
abundance: NA
j_gene: TRBJ2-2
v_gene: TRBV5-1
CDR3aa: CASAMSSSGNTGELFF
CDR3nt: TGCGCCAGCGCGATGTCGTCTAGCGGGAACACCGGGGAGCTGTTTTTT

d_gene: NA
abundance: NA
j_gene: TRBJ2-1
v_gene: TRBV29-1
CDR3aa: CSVRTLADNEQFF
CDR3nt: TGCAGCGTTCGGACCCTGGCAGACAATGAGCAGTTCTTC

d_gene: NA
abundance: NA
j_gene: TRBJ1-5
v_gene: TRBV6-1
CDR3aa: CASSEAIQSNQPQHF
CDR3nt: TGTGCCAGCAGTGAAGCAATCCAGAGCAATCAGCCCCAGCATTTT

d_gene: TRBD2
abundance: few
j_gene: TRBJ2-1
v_gene: TRBV5-1
CDR3aa: CASSSGTSGSGEQFF
CDR3nt: TGCGCCAGCAGCTCAGGGACTAGCGGGAGTGGTGAGCAGTTCTTC

d_gene: TRBD1
abundance: NA
j_gene: TRBJ1-4
v_gene: TRBV5-5
CDR3aa: CASSLAGTASANEKLFF
CDR3nt: TGTGCCAGCAGCTTGGCAGGGACAGCTAGTGCTAATGAAAAACTGTTTTTT

d_gene: NA
abundance: NA
j_gene: TRBJ2-4
v_gene: TRBV2
CDR3aa: CASSESGAKNIQYF
CDR3nt: TGTGCCAGCAGTGAATCGGGAGCCAAAAACATTCAGTACTTC

d_gene: NA
abundance: NA
j_gene: TRBJ2-1
v_gene: TRBV10-3
CDR3aa: CAIGGGGSAYNEQFF
CDR3nt: TGTGCCATCGGAGGTGGAGGGAGTGCCTACAATGAGCAGTTCTTC

d_gene: TRBD2
abundance: many
j_gene: TRBJ2-7
v_gene: TRBV5-1
CDR3aa: CASSRGLAVTYEQYF
CDR3nt: TGCGCCAGCAGCCGGGGACTAGCGGTAACCTACGAGCAGTACTTC

d_gene: TRBD2
abundance: many
j_gene: TRBJ2-1
v_gene: TRBV4-1
CDR3aa: CASSPPFLLAHNEQFF
CDR3nt: TGCGCCAGCAGCCCACCATTCCTACTAGCGCACAATGAGCAGTTCTTC

d_gene: NA
abundance: NA
j_gene: TRBJ1-1
v_gene: TRBV19
CDR3aa: CASSYDSERTEAFF
CDR3nt: TGTGCCAGTAGTTATGATAGCGAAAGGACTGAAGCTTTCTTT

d_gene: NA
abundance: many
j_gene: TRBJ2-1
v_gene: TRBV7-3
CDR3aa: CASSPEKGEAYNEQFF
CDR3nt: TGTGCCAGCAGCCCCGAGAAGGGTGAGGCCTACAATGAGCAGTTCTTC

d_gene: NA
abundance: many
j_gene: TRBJ1-1
v_gene: TRBV7-9
CDR3aa: CASSFPGNTEAFF
CDR3nt: TGTGCCAGCAGCTTTCCGGGAAACACTGAAGCTTTCTTT

d_gene: TRBD1
abundance: NA
j_gene: TRBJ2-2
v_gene: TRBV7-8
CDR3aa: CASSPKSRGPGELFF
CDR3nt: TGTGCCAGCAGTCCCAAGAGCAGGGGGCCCGGGGAGCTGTTTTTT

d_gene: NA
abundance: few
j_gene: TRBJ1-1
v_gene: TRBV7-6
CDR3aa: CASSLPHPRREGVENTEAFF
CDR3nt: TGTGCCAGCAGCTTACCCCACCCGCGGAGGGAAGGGGTGGAGAACACTGAAGCTTTCTTT

d_gene: TRBD1
abundance: few
j_gene: TRBJ1-2
v_gene: TRBV28
CDR3aa: CASRVNRGNYGYTF
CDR3nt: TGTGCCAGCAGAGTAAACAGGGGCAACTATGGCTACACCTTC

d_gene: TRBD2
abundance: NA
j_gene: TRBJ2-3
v_gene: TRBV7-2
CDR3aa: CASSSFPSGSSGGTQYF
CDR3nt: TGTGCCAGCAGCTCATTTCCTAGCGGGAGTTCAGGCGGTACGCAGTATTTT

d_gene: TRBD2
abundance: NA
j_gene: TRBJ2-5
v_gene: TRBV2
CDR3aa: CASTRPGLAKETQYF
CDR3nt: TGTGCCAGCACCAGACCGGGACTAGCGAAAGAGACCCAGTACTTC

d_gene: TRBD2
abundance: few
j_gene: TRBJ2-7
v_gene: TRBV7-2
CDR3aa: CASSLASGRASYEQYF
CDR3nt: TGTGCCAGCAGCTTGGCTAGCGGGAGGGCCTCCTACGAGCAGTACTTC

d_gene: TRBD1
abundance: NA
j_gene: TRBJ1-2
v_gene: TRBV5-6
CDR3aa: CASSRDRGKYGYTF
CDR3nt: TGTGCCAGCAGCCGGGACAGGGGGAAGTATGGCTACACCTTC

d_gene: NA
abundance: few
j_gene: TRBJ1-2
v_gene: TRBV7-9
CDR3aa: CASSLGFGEDGYTF
CDR3nt: TGTGCCAGCAGCTTAGGGTTCGGGGAAGATGGCTACACCTTC

d_gene: NA
abundance: NA
j_gene: TRBJ1-4
v_gene: TRBV19
CDR3aa: CASSIGQGFEKLFF
CDR3nt: TGTGCCAGTAGTATAGGGCAGGGCTTCGAAAAACTGTTTTTT

d_gene: NA
abundance: NA
j_gene: TRBJ2-1
v_gene: TRBV6-2/TRBV6-3
CDR3aa: CASSYRTTGSIYNEQFF
CDR3nt: TGTGCCAGCAGTTATAGGACGACGGGTTCCATATACAATGAGCAGTTCTTC

d_gene: NA
abundance: NA
j_gene: TRBJ2-1
v_gene: TRBV5-1
CDR3aa: CASSPLLREQFF
CDR3nt: TGCGCCAGCAGTCCTCTCCTACGGGAGCAGTTCTTC

d_gene: NA
abundance: NA
j_gene: TRBJ1-2
v_gene: TRBV4-3
CDR3aa: CASSQNVRAGYTF
CDR3nt: TGCGCCAGCAGCCAAAATGTCCGGGCAGGCTACACCTTC

d_gene: NA
abundance: few
j_gene: TRBJ2-4
v_gene: TRBV7-2
CDR3aa: CASSLVRGTKNIQYF
CDR3nt: TGTGCCAGCAGCCTCGTTCGTGGAACCAAAAACATTCAGTACTTC

d_gene: TRBD2
abundance: NA
j_gene: TRBJ2-3
v_gene: TRBV6-2/TRBV6-3
CDR3aa: CASSYGSAGAKDTQYF
CDR3nt: TGTGCCAGCAGTTACGGTTCGGCGGGAGCTAAAGATACGCAGTATTTT

d_gene: TRBD2
abundance: many
j_gene: TRBJ2-5
v_gene: TRBV7-2
CDR3aa: CASSLRGTSGRAMTQTQYF
CDR3nt: TGTGCCAGCAGCTTAAGAGGGACTAGCGGGAGGGCCATGACGCAGACCCAGTACTTC

d_gene: TRBD2
abundance: many
j_gene: TRBJ2-5
v_gene: TRBV7-2
CDR3aa: CASSSWTSGKETQYF
CDR3nt: TGTGCCAGCAGCTCCTGGACTAGCGGGAAAGAGACCCAGTACTTC

d_gene: NA
abundance: NA
j_gene: TRBJ2-1
v_gene: TRBV4-1
CDR3aa: CASSQPEPVYNEQFF
CDR3nt: TGCGCCAGCAGCCAACCGGAGCCGGTCTACAATGAGCAGTTCTTC

d_gene: TRBD1
abundance: NA
j_gene: TRBJ1-5
v_gene: TRBV20-1
CDR3aa: CSADGTEEGRTQHF
CDR3nt: TGCAGTGCTGACGGGACAGAAGAGGGTAGGACCCAGCATTTT

d_gene: TRBD2
abundance: NA
j_gene: TRBJ2-7
v_gene: TRBV27
CDR3aa: CASSLSGGPRYEQYF
CDR3nt: TGTGCCAGCAGTTTATCGGGAGGGCCACGCTACGAGCAGTACTTC

d_gene: TRBD2
abundance: once
j_gene: TRBJ2-1
v_gene: TRBV2
CDR3aa: CARTTEKVAGDHEQFF
CDR3nt: TGTGCCAGGACGACAGAGAAGGTAGCGGGAGACCATGAGCAGTTCTTC

d_gene: NA
abundance: NA
j_gene: TRBJ2-5
v_gene: TRBV7-8
CDR3aa: CASSLGQGMGETQYF
CDR3nt: TGTGCCAGCAGCTTAGGGCAGGGGATGGGAGAGACCCAGTACTTC

d_gene: NA
abundance: NA
j_gene: TRBJ2-3
v_gene: TRBV28
CDR3aa: CASRTTRPHAKSTDTQYF
CDR3nt: TGTGCCAGCAGAACGACCAGACCCCATGCAAAGAGCACAGATACGCAGTATTTT

d_gene: NA
abundance: few
j_gene: TRBJ2-5
v_gene: TRBV4-1
CDR3aa: CASSQGPQGKVETQYF
CDR3nt: TGCGCCAGCAGCCAAGGGCCACAGGGAAAAGTAGAGACCCAGTACTTC

d_gene: NA
abundance: few
j_gene: TRBJ1-3
v_gene: TRBV19
CDR3aa: CASSMIGTRNTIYF
CDR3nt: TGTGCCAGTAGTATGATTGGGACCCGAAACACCATATATTTT

d_gene: NA
abundance: few
j_gene: TRBJ2-3
v_gene: TRBV11-3
CDR3aa: CASSSGRRDDTDTQYF
CDR3nt: TGTGCCAGCAGCTCCGGCCGGCGGGACGACACAGATACGCAGTATTTT

d_gene: NA
abundance: once
j_gene: TRBJ2-1
v_gene: TRBV5-1
CDR3aa: CASSLQMAGLNNEQFF
CDR3nt: TGCGCCAGCAGCTTGCAGATGGCAGGCCTCAACAATGAGCAGTTCTTC

d_gene: NA
abundance: few
j_gene: TRBJ2-1
v_gene: TRBV20-1
CDR3aa: CSARDRETDLYNEQFF
CDR3nt: TGCAGTGCTAGAGATCGTGAGACAGATCTGTACAATGAGCAGTTCTTC

d_gene: NA
abundance: NA
j_gene: TRBJ2-5
v_gene: TRBV20-1
CDR3aa: CSARPQGKETQYF
CDR3nt: TGCAGTGCTAGGCCCCAGGGGAAGGAGACCCAGTACTTC

d_gene: TRBD2
abundance: many
j_gene: TRBJ2-7
v_gene: TRBV7-2
CDR3aa: CASSLDITSGYEQYF
CDR3nt: TGTGCCAGCAGCTTAGACATCACTAGCGGATACGAGCAGTACTTC

d_gene: TRBD1
abundance: NA
j_gene: TRBJ1-2
v_gene: TRBV7-2
CDR3aa: CASSTQGEGYGYTF
CDR3nt: TGTGCCAGCAGCACACAGGGGGAAGGCTATGGCTACACCTTC

d_gene: TRBD1
abundance: NA
j_gene: TRBJ2-1
v_gene: TRBV20-1
CDR3aa: CSATSDRGRLNEQFF
CDR3nt: TGCAGTGCTACTTCAGACAGGGGGCGACTCAATGAGCAGTTCTTC